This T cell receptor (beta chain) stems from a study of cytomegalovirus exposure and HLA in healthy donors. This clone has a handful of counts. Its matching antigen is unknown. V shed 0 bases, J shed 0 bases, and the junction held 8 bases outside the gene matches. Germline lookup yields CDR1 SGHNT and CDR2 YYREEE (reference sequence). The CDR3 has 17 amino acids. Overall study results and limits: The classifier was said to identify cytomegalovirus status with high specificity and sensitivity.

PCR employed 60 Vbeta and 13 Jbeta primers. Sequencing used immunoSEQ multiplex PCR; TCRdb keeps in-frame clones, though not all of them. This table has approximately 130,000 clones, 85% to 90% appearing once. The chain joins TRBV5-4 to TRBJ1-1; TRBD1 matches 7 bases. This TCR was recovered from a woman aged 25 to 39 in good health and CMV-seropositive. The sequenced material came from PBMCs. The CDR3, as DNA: TGTGCCAGCAGCTTGGGACAGGGAACCCAGATGAACACTGAAGCTTTCTTT. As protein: CASSLGQGTQMNTEAFF.